Sequencing of this T cell receptor (beta chain) was carried out in a study of control samples from healthy donors and cancer patients. Measured with immunoSEQ multiplex PCR; TCRdb has only the in-frame clones, and not every one. Of about 150,000 clones in the sample, about 94% were seen once. The CDR3 runs to 14 residues. Germline V CDR1 and CDR2: MNHEY, SVGAGI. V dropped 2 bases and J dropped 5 bases, with 12 bases sitting between them. The sequence came from a man between 40 and 49 years old in good health. The sequenced sample was blood. The V gene is TRBV6-5, the J gene TRBJ1-2, with a tentative D call TRBD1 (6 bases). The CDR3 sequence is CASSYEGGRYGYTF. In DNA, the CDR3 is TGTGCCAGCAGTTACGAGGGGGGCCGATATGGCTACACCTTC.